The sequence of this T cell receptor (beta chain) was determined in a study of Graves' ophthalmopathy and Graves' hyperthyroidism. Looking at the study overall: Prior to any treatment, peripheral blood was collected at the time of initial diagnosis. Findings of the study overall: Blood samples also showed most expanded thyroid clonotypes exceeding 0.001 frequency.

Germline V gives CDR1 SGHRS, CDR2 YFSETQ. Trimming shortened V by 0 bases and J by 5 bases, and 11 bases separated the two germline ends. The CDR3 loop spans 14 amino acids. RNA served as the template for amplifying TCR beta CDR3 regions. The first-round RT-PCR employed HTBI primers together with the Qiagen OneStep RT-PCR kit. A multiplex PCR was then performed as the second round. Using its own MiXCR run on the multiplex PCR reads, TCRdb lists one record per CDR3 protein. In the table there are about 390,000 distinct CDR3 sequences, about a sixth of which are singletons. This clonotype came up many times. The antigen remains undetermined.

The receptor's source is an adult woman with stable Graves' hyperthyroidism. The chain uses TRBV5-1 and TRBJ2-5; D unresolved. Sequencing was performed on peripheral blood. The CDR3 nucleotides are TGCGCCAGCAGCTTGGTCCAGTCGAGGGAGACCCAGTACTTC. This sequence encodes CASSLVQSRETQYF.